This T cell receptor beta chain was sequenced during a study of cytomegalovirus exposure and HLA in healthy donors. Researchers ran the PCR with 60 Vbeta and 13 Jbeta primers. Produced via immunoSEQ multiplex PCR; TCRdb's table is partial and in-frame only. The sample lists tens of thousands of clones, roughly 78% occurring once. Material: PBMCs. The source of this sequence is a male donor in good health and CMV-seropositive.

CDR3 in amino acids: CASREREGNTEAFF. The CDR3 bases are TGTGCCAGCAGGGAACGGGAGGGGAACACTGAAGCTTTCTTT. The rearrangement uses TRBV2 and TRBJ1-1; D call uncertain. The CDR3 spans 14 residues. In germline, CDR1 is SNHLY, CDR2 FYNNEI. The V end lost 6 bases, the J end lost 1 base, and 12 bases lay between the germline ends.